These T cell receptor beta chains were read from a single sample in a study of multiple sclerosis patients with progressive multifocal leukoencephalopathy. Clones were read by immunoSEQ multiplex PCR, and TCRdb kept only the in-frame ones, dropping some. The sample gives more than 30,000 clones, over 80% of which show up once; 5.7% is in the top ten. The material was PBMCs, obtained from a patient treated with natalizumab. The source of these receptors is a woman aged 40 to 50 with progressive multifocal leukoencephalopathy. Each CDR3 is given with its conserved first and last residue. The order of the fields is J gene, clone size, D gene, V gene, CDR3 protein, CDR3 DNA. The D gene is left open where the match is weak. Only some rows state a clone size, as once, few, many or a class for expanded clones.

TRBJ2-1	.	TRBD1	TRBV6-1	CASSGTYDRALYNEQFF	TGTGCCAGCAGTGGTACCTACGACAGGGCCCTCTACAATGAGCAGTTCTTC
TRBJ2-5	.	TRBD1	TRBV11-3	CASSSGTGAETQYF	TGTGCCAGCAGTTCCGGGACAGGGGCAGAGACCCAGTACTTC
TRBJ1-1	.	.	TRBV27	CASSRNGRGNTEAFF	TGTGCCAGCAGTCGGAATGGACGGGGGAACACTGAAGCTTTCTTT
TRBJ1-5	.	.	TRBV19	CAAGDSGARSRQPQHF	TGTGCCGCAGGGGACTCAGGGGCTCGGTCCCGTCAGCCCCAGCATTTT
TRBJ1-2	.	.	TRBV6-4	CASSDSGYYGYTF	TGTGCCAGCAGTGATTCCGGGTACTATGGCTACACCTTC
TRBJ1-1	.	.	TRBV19	CASNEGTMNTEAFF	TGTGCCAGTAATGAGGGGACGATGAACACTGAAGCTTTCTTT
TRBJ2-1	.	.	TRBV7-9	CASSHPRRAYNEQFF	TGTGCCAGCAGCCACCCTAGGAGGGCCTACAATGAGCAGTTCTTC
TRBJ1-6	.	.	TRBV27	CASSGGEVRSPLHF	TGTGCCAGCAGCGGCGGGGAGGTTAGGTCACCCCTCCACTTT
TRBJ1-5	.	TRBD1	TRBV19	CASSIGPQGAQPQHF	TGTGCCAGTAGTATAGGTCCCCAGGGGGCTCAGCCCCAGCATTTT
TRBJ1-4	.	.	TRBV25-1	CASSESQGGEKLFF	TGTGCCAGCAGTGAAAGTCAGGGAGGTGAAAAACTGTTTTTT
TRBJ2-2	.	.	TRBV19	CASSLGQIGELFF	TGTGCCAGTAGTTTGGGACAAATCGGGGAGCTGTTTTTT
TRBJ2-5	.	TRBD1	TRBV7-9	CASSPNRGETQYF	TGTGCCAGCAGCCCCAACAGGGGAGAGACCCAGTACTTC
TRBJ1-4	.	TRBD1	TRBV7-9	CASSAAGTGASNEKLFF	TGTGCCAGCAGCGCGGCCGGGACAGGGGCTTCTAATGAAAAACTGTTTTTT
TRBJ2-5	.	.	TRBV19	CASSTDPWGQETQYF	TGTGCCAGTAGTACTGACCCCTGGGGCCAAGAGACCCAGTACTTC
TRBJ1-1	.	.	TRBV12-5	CASGGQMTEAFF	TGTGCTAGTGGCGGACAGATGACTGAAGCTTTCTTT
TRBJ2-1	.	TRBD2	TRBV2	CASRDRDRAGGADNEQFF	TGTGCCAGCAGGGATCGGGACAGAGCGGGAGGAGCAGACAATGAGCAGTTCTTC
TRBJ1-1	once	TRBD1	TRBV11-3	CASSPSGQGARLAFF	TGTGCCAGCAGCCCCTCGGGACAGGGGGCCAGGCTGGCTTTCTTT
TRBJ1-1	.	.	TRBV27	CASSFTGHTEAFF	TGTGCCAGCAGTTTTACAGGGCACACTGAAGCTTTCTTT
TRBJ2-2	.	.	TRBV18	CASSPPGPFRGELFF	TGTGCCAGCTCACCACCGGGCCCTTTCCGGGGGGAGCTGTTTTTT
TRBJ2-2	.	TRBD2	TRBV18	CASSPRTSGENTGELFF	TGTGCCAGCTCACCTAGGACTAGCGGGGAGAACACCGGGGAGCTGTTTTTT
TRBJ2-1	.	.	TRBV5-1	CASSFRAGVDNEQFF	TGCGCCAGCAGCTTTAGGGCAGGGGTGGACAATGAGCAGTTCTTC
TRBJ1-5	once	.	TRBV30	CAWNFGGGRNQPQHF	TGTGCCTGGAACTTCGGGGGAGGGCGCAATCAGCCCCAGCATTTT
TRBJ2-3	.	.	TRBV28	CASSLVSGVDTQYF	TGTGCCAGCAGTTTAGTATCAGGGGTAGATACGCAGTATTTT
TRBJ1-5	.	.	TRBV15	CATSFHRGNQPQHF	TGTGCCACCAGCTTCCACAGGGGCAATCAGCCCCAGCATTTT
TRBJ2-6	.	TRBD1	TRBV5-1	CASSPAFGQGATGANVLTF	TGCGCCAGCAGCCCTGCCTTCGGACAGGGGGCGACTGGGGCCAACGTCCTGACTTTC
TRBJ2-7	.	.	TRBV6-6	CASSYSTGRAGEQYF	TGTGCCAGCAGTTACTCGACGGGGCGAGCAGGGGAGCAGTACTTC
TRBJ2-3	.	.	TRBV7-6	CASSFGGTSTDTQYF	TGTGCCAGCAGCTTTGGTGGGACTAGCACAGATACGCAGTATTTT
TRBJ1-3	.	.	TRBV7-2	CASSSPGQGNTIYF	TGTGCCAGCAGCTCACCGGGACAAGGAAACACCATATATTTT
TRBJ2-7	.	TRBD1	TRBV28	CASSSSGTGLNEQYF	TGTGCCAGCAGTAGCTCCGGGACAGGGCTGAACGAGCAGTACTTC
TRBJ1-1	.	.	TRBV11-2	CASSLASIATEAFF	TGTGCCAGCAGCTTAGCATCAATTGCCACTGAAGCTTTCTTT
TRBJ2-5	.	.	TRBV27	CASSKTSRETQYF	TGTGCCAGCAGCAAAACATCGCGGGAGACCCAGTACTTC
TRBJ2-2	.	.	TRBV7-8	CASSLAGGPTGELFF	TGTGCCAGCAGCTTAGCGGGGGGGCCCACCGGGGAGCTGTTTTTT
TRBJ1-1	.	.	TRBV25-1	CASSVALGFTEAFF	TGTGCCAGCAGTGTCGCGTTAGGGTTTACTGAAGCTTTCTTT
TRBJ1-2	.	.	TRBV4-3	CASSQAPGRGEGYTF	TGCGCCAGCAGCCAAGCCCCGGGCCGAGGAGAAGGCTACACCTTC
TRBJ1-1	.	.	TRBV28	CASRAWTPNTEAFF	TGTGCCAGCAGAGCCTGGACTCCGAACACTGAAGCTTTCTTT
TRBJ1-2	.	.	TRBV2	CASSGSGSNYGYTF	TGTGCCAGCAGTGGCTCAGGGTCTAACTATGGCTACACCTTC
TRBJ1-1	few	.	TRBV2	CASSEALLRGSAFF	TGTGCCAGCAGTGAAGCGCTTCTGAGGGGGTCAGCTTTCTTT
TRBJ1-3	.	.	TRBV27	CASSLSFGTGNTIYF	TGTGCCAGCAGTTTATCGTTTGGAACTGGAAACACCATATATTTT
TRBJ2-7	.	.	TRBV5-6	CASSLGGSYWEQYF	TGTGCCAGCAGCTTGGGTGGGTCCTATTGGGAGCAGTACTTC
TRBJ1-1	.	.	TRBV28	CASIKGPYEAFF	TGTGCCAGCATCAAAGGACCATATGAAGCTTTCTTT
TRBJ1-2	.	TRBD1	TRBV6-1	CASREPGQGVYGYTF	TGTGCCAGCAGGGAACCGGGACAGGGGGTGTATGGCTACACCTTC
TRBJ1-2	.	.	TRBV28	CASSLGTTNYGYTF	TGTGCCAGCAGTTTGGGCACAACTAACTATGGCTACACCTTC
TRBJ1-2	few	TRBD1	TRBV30	CAWDRGGRSYTF	TGTGCCTGGGACAGGGGGGGCCGAAGCTACACCTTC
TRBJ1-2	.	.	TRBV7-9	CASSSSVATSTNYGYTF	TGTGCCAGCAGTTCCTCTGTCGCAACGTCGACTAACTATGGCTACACCTTC
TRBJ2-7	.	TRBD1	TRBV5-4	CASSVPTGGTYEQYF	TGTGCCAGCAGCGTACCAACAGGGGGCACCTACGAGCAGTACTTC
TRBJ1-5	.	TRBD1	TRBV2	CASSELGTGGSNQPQHF	TGTGCCAGCAGTGAACTTGGGACAGGGGGGAGCAATCAGCCCCAGCATTTT
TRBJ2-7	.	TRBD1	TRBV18	CASSPSRDRTYEQYF	TGTGCCAGCTCACCCAGCCGGGACAGAACCTACGAGCAGTACTTC
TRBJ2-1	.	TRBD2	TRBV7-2	CASSLATSGGADNEQFF	TGTGCCAGCAGCTTAGCAACTAGCGGGGGGGCGGATAATGAGCAGTTCTTC
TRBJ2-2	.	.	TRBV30	CASPGRVDTGELFF	TGTGCCTCCCCCGGCAGGGTGGACACCGGGGAGCTGTTTTTT